What follows are 13 T cell receptor beta chains derived from one specimen sequenced in a study of vaccination effects on CD4 cells after COVID-19. For these TCRs, the target antigens are not known. Isolation of CD4+ T cells took place after 10 days of culture. Profiled with immunoSEQ multiplex PCR; TCRdb holds only in-frame clones, not every one. The sample consists of 25,000 to 35,000 clones, about 73% of them appearing once. The sample in question was CD4+ T cells from PBMCs cultured without peptide, obtained before COVID-19 vaccination. Receptors were obtained from a human donor who received a COVID-19 vaccine.

J is TRBJ2-2 and V is TRBV19; possibly TRBD2 for D (5 bases). The germline CDR1 and CDR2 sequences are LNHDA and SQIVND (reference sequence). CDR3 length equals 15 residues. V lost 11 bases and J lost 0, with 16 bases in between. The CDR3 sequence is CAPSANGANTGELFF. The CDR3 DNA reads TGTGCCCCGTCGGCGAACGGGGCGAACACCGGGGAGCTGTTTTTT.

V usage is TRBV28 and J usage is TRBJ1-2; D is undetermined. The CDR3 totals 14 residues. Germline assignment: CDR1 MDHEN and CDR2 SYDVKM. The V end lost 6 bases, the J end lost 8 bases, and 19 bases lay between the germline ends. CDR3 sequence (DNA): TGTGCCAGCAGATTTCCCCGGGAAATGGGGGGCTACACCTTC. Its translation: CASRFPREMGGYTF.

The V and J genes are TRBV25-1 and TRBJ2-2; D unresolved. Germline loops: CDR1 MGHDK, CDR2 SYGVNS. Trimming removed 1 base from V and 0 bases from J, with 3 bases in between. The CDR3 is made up of 14 amino acids. The CDR3 DNA sequence: TGTGCCAGCAGTGAATGGGCGAACACCGGGGAGCTGTTTTTT. The encoded protein is CASSEWANTGELFF.

CDR3 in DNA: TGTGCCAGCAGCTTGGGACTAGCGGGGGGCACAGATACGCAGTATTTT. Translating it yields CASSLGLAGGTDTQYF. This chain uses TRBV5-4 with TRBJ2-3, with TRBD2 identical over 12 bases. The J segment lost 1 base and the V segment lost 0 bases, leaving 0 bases of the junction unmatched. This CDR3 contains 16 residues. Germline-derived CDR1 and CDR2 are SGHNT and YYREEE (reference sequence).

This chain joins TRBV18 and TRBJ2-7, with TRBD2 identical over 7 bases. The CDR3 has 15 amino acids. V lost 1 base, J lost 4 bases, and 7 bases stayed unmatched. Germline V CDR1 and CDR2: KGHSH, LQKENI. The CDR3: CASSPRASGPYEQYF. In DNA, the CDR3 is TGTGCCAGCTCACCACGGGCTAGCGGACCTTACGAGCAGTACTTC.

The chain uses TRBV5-4 and TRBJ2-3, with D possibly TRBD2 on 5 matching bases. CDR1 SGHNT and CDR2 YYREEE come from the germline V gene (reference sequence). Deletions cut 0 bases from V and 0 bases from J, with 5 bases between. This CDR3 is 14 amino acids long. CDR3 in amino acids: CASSLGGSTDTQYF. The CDR3 nucleotides are TGTGCCAGCAGCTTGGGAGGGAGCACAGATACGCAGTATTTT.

The genes are TRBV4-1 and TRBJ1-4; possibly TRBD1 for D (6 bases). The CDR3 extends over 18 amino acids. The V gene lost 1 base and the J gene lost 0 bases, with 15 bases spanning the gap. Looked up from germline, CDR1 is MGHRA and CDR2 is YSYEKL. The CDR3 reads CASSQARTGAPTNEKLFF. DNA of the CDR3: TGCGCCAGCAGCCAAGCCAGAACGGGGGCACCAACTAATGAAAAACTGTTTTTT.

The CDR3 sequence is CASTPGGFYGYTF. The CDR3 DNA reads TGCGCCAGCACCCCAGGGGGCTTCTATGGCTACACCTTC. The V call is TRBV10-2, the J call TRBJ1-2, with TRBD1 matching 8 bases. Germline loops: CDR1 WSHSY, CDR2 SAAADI. CDR3 length equals 13 residues. The V and J ends lost 7 bases and 4 bases, in that order; junction bases with no gene match: 5.

CDR3 loop: CAISGTQEADTGELFF. CDR3 nucleotides: TGTGCCATCAGTGGAACGCAAGAGGCGGACACCGGGGAGCTGTTTTTT. The V gene is TRBV10-3, the J gene TRBJ2-2; D ambiguous. CDR1 and CDR2 (germline): ENHRY, SYGVKD. Trimming cost V 4 bases and J 3 bases, with 15 bases left between them. The CDR3 sequence is 16 residues long.

The CDR3 protein is CASSPTGTAFNSNQPQHF. The CDR3 DNA reads TGTGCCAGCAGCCCAACCGGGACGGCCTTCAATAGCAATCAGCCCCAGCATTTT. This chain connects TRBV7-2 to TRBJ1-5; D may be TRBD1 (5 bases). V lost 5 bases and J lost 0, with 20 bases in between. The CDR3 sequence is 18 residues long. Germline V gene sequence: CDR1 SGHTA, CDR2 FQGNSA. The whole variable domain, filled in from reference TRBV7-2 and TRBJ1-5, reads GAGVSQSPSNKVTEKGKDVELRCDPISGHTALYWYRQSLGQGLEFLIYFQGNSAPDKSGLPSDRFSAERTGGSVSTLTIQRTQQEDSAVYLCASSPTGTAFNSNQPQHFGDGTRLSIL.

The genes are TRBV2 and TRBJ2-1; a weak D match, TRBD2 (5 bases). V lost 6 bases to trimming and J lost 1 base, with 10 bases between them. The CDR3 covers 14 residues. The germline V gene has CDR1 SNHLY and CDR2 FYNNEI. CDR3 sequence reads: CASRVGSSYNEQFF. The DNA of the CDR3 is TGTGCCAGCAGGGTAGGGAGTTCCTACAATGAGCAGTTCTTC.

This chain links TRBV2 with TRBJ2-7, with D tentatively TRBD1 (5 bases). The ends were cut back, 8 bases at V and 4 bases at J, with 12 bases in the middle. The CDR3 is 12 residues long. The germline gives CDR1 SNHLY, CDR2 FYNNEI. CDR3 coding DNA: TGTGCCAGCGGCCGGTCAGGGTACGAGCAGTACTTC. Translating gives CASGRSGYEQYF.

The rearrangement links TRBV5-4 to TRBJ1-1; tentatively, D is TRBD1 (5 bases). The germline CDR1 and CDR2 sequences are SGHNT and YYREEE (reference sequence). V was pared by 4 bases and J by 4 bases, with 14 bases between. This CDR3 region has 14 residues. CDR3 in DNA: TGTGCCAGCAGCCCGGCGGGAGGGGTCACTGAAGCTTTCTTT. Translation: CASSPAGGVTEAFF.